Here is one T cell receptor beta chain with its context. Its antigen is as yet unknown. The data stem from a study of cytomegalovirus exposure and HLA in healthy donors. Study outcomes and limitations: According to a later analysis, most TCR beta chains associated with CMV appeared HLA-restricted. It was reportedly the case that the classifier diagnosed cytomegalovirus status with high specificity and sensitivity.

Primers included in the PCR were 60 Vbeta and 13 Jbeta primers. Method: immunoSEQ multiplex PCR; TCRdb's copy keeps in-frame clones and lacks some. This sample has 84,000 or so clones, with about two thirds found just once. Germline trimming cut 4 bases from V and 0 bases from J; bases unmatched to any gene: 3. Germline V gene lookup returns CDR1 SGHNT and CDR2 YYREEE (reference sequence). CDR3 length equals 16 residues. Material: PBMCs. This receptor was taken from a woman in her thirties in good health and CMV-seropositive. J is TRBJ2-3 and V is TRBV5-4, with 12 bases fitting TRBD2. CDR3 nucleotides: TGTGCCAGCAGCCACGGACTAGCGGGGAGCACAGATACGCAGTATTTT. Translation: CASSHGLAGSTDTQYF. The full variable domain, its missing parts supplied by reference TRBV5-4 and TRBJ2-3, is ETGVTQSPTHLIKTRGQQVTLRCSSQSGHNTVSWYQQALGQGPQFIFQYYREEENGRGNFPPRFSGLQFPNYSSELNVNALELDDSALYLCASSHGLAGSTDTQYFGPGTRLTVL.